This T cell receptor (beta chain) was recorded in a study of shared clonotypes between healthy human individuals. Study-level points and caveats: Naive subsets, compared against memory subsets, generally had larger estimated richness values.

Genomic DNA belonging to each subset was distributed in equal measure over several immunoSEQ plates. Each PCR replicate from the sorted subsets contained about 180 ng DNA, which is roughly 33,000 T cell genomes. Repertoires were generated with immunoSEQ multiplex PCR, while TCRdb's copy carries only in-frame clones and drops some. Of 640,000 or so clones listed, about two thirds are singletons. CDR3 size: 15 residues. The germline gives CDR1 SGHRS, CDR2 YFSETQ. Trimming took off 2 bases at V and 2 bases at J, with 13 bases between the two ends. Worth noting for this clone: Its matching antigen is unknown.

Sequencing used memory CD4+ T cells sorted from blood. Subset denoted: CD45RA-negative fraction. This sequence was found in a woman under 40 in good health. This chain uses TRBV5-1 with TRBJ2-5; D possibly corresponds to TRBD1 (5 bases). DNA for the CDR3: TGCGCCAGCAGCTTCGGACAAGCTGTACAAGAGACCCAGTACTTC. It encodes CASSFGQAVQETQYF.